The clone carrying this T cell receptor beta chain was seen a handful of times. Its antigen is currently unknown. Unique molecular identifiers were incorporated when the TCRbeta library was constructed. Each CDR3 protein gets one entry after TCRdb re-called the PCR reads with MiXCR. The repertoire consists of about 110,000 distinct CDR3 sequences, with 6.4% occurring once and the leading ten covering more than 20%. Germline V CDR1 and CDR2: LNHDA, SQIVND (reference sequence). The CDR3 contains 15 residues. V dropped 2 bases and J dropped 2 bases, with 7 bases sitting between them. This specimen comes from a study of T-cell reconstitution after alpha-beta-depleted transplantation in children. Regarding the study as a whole: There were reportedly several hundred expanded graft clones from which alpha-beta T cells came about two months after transplant. TCRbeta diversity was high at day 60 in some patients (a result of surviving recipient T cells and thymic progenitors).

This chain connects TRBV19 to TRBJ2-6; D is undetermined. The clonotype was recovered from a male patient aged 2 to 10 who had a stem cell transplant for acute lymphoblastic leukemia, so the T cells may come from the graft donor. Material: PBMCs, mostly from graft donor cells, obtained 360 days after TCRalphabeta/CD19-depleted stem cell transplant. CDR3: CASSITGTGANVLTF. In DNA, the CDR3 is TGTGCCAGTAGTATAACCGGAACTGGGGCCAACGTCCTGACTTTC.